This paragraph reports one TCR beta chain. Its antigen target is currently unknown. Base qualities were left out, and no much larger clone turns up one base away. The data were obtained in a study of T-cell memory formation after mild COVID-19 (dated by TCRdb to about 2021). About the investigation overall: Most TCR sequence clusters were specific to one of the two donors. T-cell clones expanding and contracting after mild COVID-19 in two donors were tracked by longitudinal TCRalpha and TCRbeta repertoire sequencing. Two young, previously healthy adult volunteers, one female and one male, were included in the cohort. What the authors observed across the whole study: Contracting CD4+ clones were located mainly in the CM and EM memory subsets, whereas CD8+ clones were found to be enriched in EMRA. The detection of some responding clones in pre-infection memory suggests that pre-existing cross-reactive memory T cells joined the SARS-CoV-2 response. Clones that contracted from day 15 to 85 showed balanced CD4/CD8 phenotypes, whereas a second wave of clones that expanded from day 15 to 37 leaned towards CD4+. Whether the second-wave clones peaking on day 37 were SARS-CoV-2 specific was not confirmed. Only a couple of mild cases were covered in the study, and larger cohorts including severe cases with pre-infection samples were considered necessary.

Sequenced using an Illumina NovaSeq 6000. cDNA libraries for TCRalpha and TCRbeta were prepared by 5'RACE using constant-segment primers, with sample barcodes and unique molecular identifiers added. RNA was extracted from every sample with Trizol reagent. Amplification of the libraries took two PCR steps, and the second step added a second sample barcode plus Illumina TruSeq adapters. Libraries were sequenced on an Illumina NovaSeq with 2 x 150 bp paired-end reads. As for the original processing: With migec v1.2.7, reads were demultiplexed and then collapsed into UMI-guided consensus sequences. With mixcr v2.1.11, UMI consensuses were aligned to TRA and TRB V and J templates and assembled into clonotypes. A clonotype was counted as expanded or contracted only when both edgeR and NoisET called the clonotype significant, with the noise models trained on biological replicates. For edgeR calls, the cutoffs were a false discovery rate-adjusted p below 0.01 and a log2 fold-change threshold of 1. As an exploratory analysis of dynamics, PCA with hierarchical clustering was applied to max-normalized trajectories of the 1000 most abundant clonotypes. Separately sequenced CD4+ and CD8+ repertoires were used to assign the CD4 or CD8 phenotype of responding clones. The public reads were quality trimmed at Q25 with fastp and then assembled into clones with MiXCR by TCRdb, keeping productive beta chains. Each entry merges the rows of one CDR3 protein and shows their most common DNA and genes. TCRdb, rather than the study authors, made the V and J calls. Across this sample there are some 490,000 distinct CDR3 sequences, with roughly 18% seen only once. Roughly an eighth of the sample comes from the top ten.

Via the germline V gene (reference sequence), CDR1 is SEHNR and CDR2 FQNEAQ. The CDR3 covers 12 residues, taking in both the cysteine and the phenylalanine. The DNA shown is the 36-base CDR3, in frame from base 1. The V and J ends are trimmed by 3 bases and 7 bases, leaving 7 bases between them. PBMCs were isolated by Ficoll-Paque density gradient centrifugation. This receptor was identified in an adult woman who had mild COVID-19 (a few samples of this study predate the infection). The sample titles of this study are shuffled in the database, so cell type and time point are left out; the donor was told from shared clones. The sequence is built from TRBV7-9 and TRBJ1-5; the D segment cannot be called with confidence. Sequencing was carried out using PBMCs or a T cell subset sorted from them (not recorded which). The DNA sequence is TGTGCCAGCAGCTTGAACGGCCAGCCCCAGCATTTT. This codes for CASSLNGQPQHF.